Listed below are T cell receptor beta chains from one sample, sequenced in a study of blood T cell repertoires in COVID-19. The data were produced by immunoSEQ multiplex PCR, yet TCRdb's version contains in-frame clones alone and is incomplete. The sample holds more than 150,000 clones, roughly 82% seen once. What was sequenced was PBMCs or T cells enriched from blood (not recorded which). These receptors were obtained from a man aged 40-55 years who had recovered from COVID-19. Both conserved end residues are part of each CDR3. D genes are given only for firm matches. Rows may omit the clone size; those that give it use once, few, many or a size class.

TRBV4-1	17	TRBJ1-4	once	NA	CASSPRRGRGDNEKLFF	TGCGCCAGCAGCCCAAGGAGGGGAAGAGGGGATAATGAAAAACTGTTTTTT
TRBV18	18	TRBJ1-1	NA	TRBD1	CASSPTGTGNILNTEAFF	TGTGCCAGCTCACCAACCGGGACAGGGAACATTCTGAACACTGAAGCTTTCTTT
TRBV6-4	16	TRBJ2-1	NA	TRBD2	CASSDLTSGSRDEQFF	TGTGCCAGCAGTGACCTAACTAGCGGGAGTAGAGATGAGCAGTTCTTC
TRBV6-1	14	TRBJ1-6	NA	NA	CASSERAALSPLHF	TGTGCCAGCAGTGAGCGGGCCGCCCTGTCACCCCTCCACTTT
TRBV28	14	TRBJ1-5	NA	NA	CASSMPPGYQPQHF	TGTGCCAGCAGCATGCCGCCCGGGTACCAGCCCCAGCATTTT
TRBV27	14	TRBJ1-2	NA	TRBD1	CASTSTGGGHGYTF	TGTGCCAGCACCTCGACAGGGGGCGGTCATGGCTACACCTTC
TRBV27	15	TRBJ2-7	few	NA	CASSLRRGNSYEQYF	TGTGCCAGCAGTTTAAGACGCGGCAACTCCTACGAGCAGTACTTC
TRBV7-4	15	TRBJ1-5	NA	NA	CASSELGGRLQPQHF	TGTGCCAGCAGCGAACTGGGGGGAAGACTTCAGCCCCAGCATTTT
TRBV7-3	16	TRBJ2-1	NA	TRBD2	CASSPTSGASYNEQFF	TGTGCCAGCAGCCCGACTAGCGGGGCCTCCTACAATGAGCAGTTCTTC
TRBV7-9	14	TRBJ1-4	many	NA	CASSLVNREGKLFF	TGTGCCAGCAGCTTAGTAAACAGAGAGGGCAAACTGTTTTTT
TRBV7-9	13	TRBJ1-1	NA	NA	CASSQQGNTEAFF	TGTGCCAGCAGCCAACAGGGCAACACTGAAGCTTTCTTT
TRBV10-1	13	TRBJ1-5	NA	NA	CASSEGGNQPQHF	TGCGCCAGCAGTGAGGGGGGGAATCAGCCCCAGCATTTT
TRBV9	16	TRBJ1-1	NA	NA	CASADGQKSLNTEAFF	TGTGCCAGTGCCGACGGACAGAAGAGCCTGAACACTGAAGCTTTCTTT
TRBV19	13	TRBJ1-2	NA	NA	CASSPTGHYGYTF	TGTGCCAGTAGTCCCACAGGGCACTATGGCTACACCTTC
TRBV19	14	TRBJ1-2	NA	NA	CASSFGHPNYGYTF	TGTGCCAGTAGTTTCGGTCATCCTAACTATGGCTACACCTTC
TRBV6-2/TRBV6-3	16	TRBJ2-5	NA	TRBD2	CASSPGLARYQETQYF	TGTGCCAGCAGCCCTGGACTAGCACGCTACCAAGAGACCCAGTACTTC
TRBV5-1	17	TRBJ1-2	NA	TRBD1	CASSLGQGGDEVYGYTF	TGCGCCAGCAGCTTGGGACAGGGCGGTGATGAGGTCTATGGCTACACCTTC
TRBV7-7	18	TRBJ2-1	NA	TRBD1	CASSLNLGQGSSYNEQFF	TGTGCCAGCAGCTTAAATTTGGGACAGGGAAGCTCCTACAATGAGCAGTTCTTC
TRBV5-6	12	TRBJ2-2	NA	NA	CASSGDSRELFF	TGTGCCAGCAGCGGAGACTCCAGGGAGCTGTTTTTT
TRBV4-3	13	TRBJ1-4	NA	NA	CASSHTANEKLFF	TGCGCCAGCAGCCATACGGCTAATGAAAAACTGTTTTTT
TRBV5-4	15	TRBJ1-2	once	TRBD1	CASSLVGDRPYGYTF	TGTGCCAGCAGCCTAGTGGGGGACAGGCCTTATGGCTACACCTTC
TRBV5-4	15	TRBJ2-5	NA	NA	CASSLGGASGETQYF	TGTGCCAGCAGCTTGGGGGGCGCCTCTGGGGAGACCCAGTACTTC
TRBV4-2	16	TRBJ2-1	NA	NA	CASSQLSADSYNEQFF	TGTGCCAGCAGCCAACTTAGCGCCGACTCCTACAATGAGCAGTTCTTC
TRBV7-2	14	TRBJ2-5	NA	TRBD2	CASSSGLVNGPRYF	TGTGCCAGCAGCTCGGGACTAGTTAATGGTCCCCGGTACTTC
TRBV18	17	TRBJ2-2	NA	TRBD1	CASSPGQGAVNTGELFF	TGTGCCAGCTCACCTGGACAGGGGGCCGTGAACACCGGGGAGCTGTTTTTT
TRBV4-3	16	TRBJ1-6	NA	NA	CASSQDGGAYNSPLHF	TGCGCCAGCAGCCAAGATGGAGGGGCTTACAATTCACCCCTCCACTTT
TRBV5-1	16	TRBJ2-2	NA	TRBD2	CASGDPGTSATGELFF	TGCGCCAGCGGGGATCCCGGGACTAGCGCCACCGGGGAGCTGTTTTTT
TRBV3-1/TRBV3-2	14	TRBJ2-3	NA	TRBD2	CATTSGSGTDTQYF	TGTGCCACGACTAGCGGGAGCGGCACAGATACGCAGTATTTT
TRBV10-3	18	TRBJ2-2	NA	NA	CAISESAAEIANTGELFF	TGTGCCATCAGTGAGTCGGCAGCGGAGATCGCGAACACCGGGGAGCTGTTTTTT
TRBV6-5	12	TRBJ1-1	many	TRBD1	CASRRDSRVAFF	TGTGCCAGCAGACGGGACAGTCGGGTAGCTTTCTTT
TRBV5-4	15	TRBJ2-3	NA	NA	CASSSVQGNTDTQYF	TGTGCCAGCAGCTCCGTCCAGGGGAACACAGATACGCAGTATTTT
TRBV7-9	13	TRBJ1-1	NA	NA	CASSPTGQGEAFF	TGTGCCAGCAGCCCAACCGGCCAGGGTGAAGCTTTCTTT
TRBV28	12	TRBJ2-1	NA	NA	CASSQTYNEQFF	TGTGCCAGCAGTCAGACTTACAATGAGCAGTTCTTC
TRBV3-1/TRBV3-2	16	TRBJ1-1	NA	NA	CASSNLRDTWYTEAFF	TGTGCCAGCAGCAACTTACGGGACACCTGGTACACTGAAGCTTTCTTT
TRBV24-1	17	TRBJ1-5	NA	TRBD1	CATSDYGTGGGNQPQHF	TGTGCCACCAGTGATTACGGGACAGGGGGCGGCAATCAGCCCCAGCATTTT
TRBV4-3	22	TRBJ2-6	NA	TRBD2	CASSQEVLASASPLSGANVLTF	TGCGCCAGCAGCCAAGAGGTACTAGCGAGCGCATCCCCCCTCTCTGGGGCCAACGTCCTGACTTTC
TRBV5-1	16	TRBJ1-3	NA	NA	CASSLDFRGTGNTIYF	TGCGCCAGCAGCTTGGATTTTAGGGGGACCGGAAACACCATATATTTT
TRBV28	15	TRBJ2-7	NA	NA	CASSSGGGPRYEQYF	TGTGCCAGCAGCTCTGGGGGCGGACCCAGATACGAGCAGTACTTC
TRBV6-5	16	TRBJ2-1	NA	TRBD2	CASSYGASGAYNEQFF	TGTGCCAGCAGTTACGGCGCTAGCGGGGCCTACAATGAGCAGTTCTTC
TRBV5-1	13	TRBJ1-4	NA	TRBD1	CASSPGQVEKLFF	TGCGCCAGCAGCCCCGGACAGGTTGAAAAACTGTTTTTT
TRBV12-3/TRBV12-4	13	TRBJ2-1	NA	NA	CASTHPGELVEFF	TGTGCCAGCACCCACCCGGGGGAACTAGTGGAGTTCTTC
TRBV15	18	TRBJ1-3	NA	TRBD1	CATSRERQGRSSGNTIYF	TGTGCCACCAGCAGAGAGAGACAGGGTCGTAGCTCTGGAAACACCATATATTTT
TRBV5-4	16	TRBJ2-1	NA	TRBD2	CASSEKSSGRFGEQFF	TGTGCCAGCAGCGAGAAATCTAGCGGGAGGTTCGGTGAGCAGTTCTTC
TRBV29-1	12	TRBJ1-2	few	NA	CSAGRAAYGYTF	TGCAGCGCAGGGAGGGCGGCCTATGGCTACACCTTC
TRBV11-2	17	TRBJ2-1	NA	TRBD2	CASSQRRTSGFYNEQFF	TGTGCCAGCAGCCAACGCAGGACTAGCGGCTTCTACAATGAGCAGTTCTTC
TRBV19	17	TRBJ1-4	NA	NA	CASSTPRQSSTNEKLFF	TGTGCCAGTAGTACTCCTCGACAGAGCTCAACTAATGAAAAACTGTTTTTT
TRBV2	14	TRBJ1-4	NA	TRBD1	CASNRQGTNEKLFF	TGTGCCAGCAATCGACAGGGGACTAATGAAAAACTGTTTTTT
TRBV5-1	14	TRBJ2-7	NA	TRBD1	CASSDPGTGAEQYF	TGCGCCAGCAGCGACCCCGGGACAGGGGCCGAGCAGTACTTC
TRBV13	13	TRBJ2-7	NA	TRBD1	CASSLEIPGQGSF	TGTGCCAGCAGCCTGGAGATACCGGGACAGGGATCCTTC
TRBV5-1	16	TRBJ2-5	few	TRBD1	CASSLEGTVYPETQYF	TGCGCCAGCAGCTTGGAAGGGACAGTCTACCCAGAGACCCAGTACTTC
TRBV28	14	TRBJ1-1	few	TRBD1	CASTGTGGRTEAFF	TGTGCCAGTACCGGGACAGGGGGTCGGACTGAAGCTTTCTTT
TRBV28	15	TRBJ2-7	NA	TRBD2	CASSSTGTRFYEQYF	TGTGCCAGCAGTTCTACCGGGACTAGATTCTACGAGCAGTACTTC
TRBV7-2	12	TRBJ2-3	NA	NA	CASSYLRDTQYF	TGTGCCAGCAGCTACCTGCGGGATACGCAGTATTTT
TRBV5-1	13	TRBJ1-2	NA	NA	CASSLGGSYGYTF	TGCGCCAGCAGCTTAGGAGGGTCCTATGGCTACACCTTC
TRBV24-1	16	TRBJ2-3	NA	NA	CATSDLRLRTTDTQYF	TGTGCCACCAGTGATTTGCGATTGAGGACTACAGATACGCAGTATTTT
TRBV27	13	TRBJ1-1	NA	NA	CASTHSGGTEAFF	TGTGCCAGCACACACTCGGGAGGGACTGAAGCTTTCTTT